The 21 T cell receptor beta chains presented below share a single source sample, sequenced in a study of blood T cell repertoires in COVID-19. Method: immunoSEQ multiplex PCR; TCRdb's copy keeps in-frame clones and lacks some. The sample yields approximately 170,000 clones, roughly four fifths seen once. The sample taken for sequencing was peripheral blood. The receptors shown here come from a man aged 55 to 69 with active or convalescent COVID-19.

By proportion, this clone is medium-sized. The chain recombines TRBV19 with TRBJ2-1; TRBD2 agrees at 16 bases. V dropped 3 bases and J dropped 6; count of bases not matched to a gene: 11. The CDR3 extends over 19 amino acids. CDR1 is LNHDA and CDR2 is SQIVND in the germline V gene (reference sequence). The CDR3 coding sequence is TGTGCCAGTAGTATTCTCGGGACTAGCGGGGGGGCGGTTGTCAATGAGCAGTTCTTC. The encoded protein is CASSILGTSGGAVVNEQFF.

This clone was picked up one time. The chain uses TRBV27 and TRBJ2-4; 9 bases match TRBD1. The CDR3 is 14 residues long. Germline V CDR1 and CDR2: MNHEY, SMNVEV (reference sequence). J was trimmed by 8 bases and V by 2 bases; bases with no gene match: 4. The chain's CDR3 is CASSLTGGSDIQYF. The CDR3 DNA is TGTGCCAGCAGTTTAACAGGGGGCTCGGACATTCAGTACTTC.

The chain is built from TRBV2 and TRBJ2-3; TRBD1 might be the D (6 bases). This CDR3 comprises 15 residues. Per the germline V gene, CDR1 is SNHLY and CDR2 is FYNNEI. V was trimmed by 2 bases and J by 1 base, leaving 10 bases between them. DNA for the CDR3: TGTGCCAGCAGTGAACAGGGGATACGCACAGATACGCAGTATTTT. It encodes CASSEQGIRTDTQYF.

The rearrangement uses TRBV5-1 and TRBJ2-6; 7 nucleotides line up with TRBD1. This CDR3 is built from 17 residues. Germline CDR1 and CDR2: SGHRS and YFSETQ. Germline trimming cut 5 bases from V and 0 bases from J; bases unmatched to any gene: 8. The CDR3 DNA follows: TGCGCCAGCAGTTCGGGACAGCCAAGCTCTGGGGCCAACGTCCTGACTTTC. Protein sequence: CASSSGQPSSGANVLTF.

The CDR3 here is CASSVGQGRTDTQYF. CDR3 sequence (DNA): TGCGCCAGCAGCGTAGGACAGGGACGCACAGATACGCAGTATTTT. V is TRBV5-1 and J is TRBJ2-3, with 8 bases lining up with TRBD1. Trimming at V came to 4 bases and at J to 1 base, leaving 5 bases not matched to a gene. The germline V gene has CDR1 SGHRS and CDR2 YFSETQ. The CDR3 length is 15 residues. The whole variable domain, filled in from reference TRBV5-1 and TRBJ2-3, reads KAGVTQTPRYLIKTRGQQVTLSCSPISGHRSVSWYQQTPGQGLQFLFEYFSETQRNKGNFPGRFSGRQFSNSRSEMNVSTLELGDSALYLCASSVGQGRTDTQYFGPGTRLTVL.

The J gene is TRBJ2-1, the V gene TRBV6-5; 8 positions match TRBD2. CDR1 is MNHEY and CDR2 is SVGAGI in the germline V gene. The CDR3 covers 13 residues. Trimming at V came to 11 bases and at J to 8 bases, leaving 11 bases not matched to a gene. DNA of the CDR3: TGTGCCTTTGTCCGGGGGGGCACAGATGAGCAGTTCTTC. This codes for CAFVRGGTDEQFF.

V usage is TRBV5-6 and J usage is TRBJ1-5; TRBD1 might be the D (5 bases). The germline V and J ends were trimmed by 3 bases and 5 bases, with 15 bases remaining between them. Germline values: CDR1 SGHDT, CDR2 YYEEEE. The CDR3 spans 15 residues. DNA for the CDR3: TGTGCCAGCAGCTCACGACAGACAGATTATCAGCCCCAGCATTTT. Translated: CASSSRQTDYQPQHF. The entire variable domain, with the rest obtained from reference TRBV5-6 and TRBJ1-5, is as follows: DAGVTQSPTHLIKTRGQQVTLRCSPKSGHDTVSWYQQALGQGPQFIFQYYEEEERQRGNFPDRFSGHQFPNYSSELNVNALLLGDSALYLCASSSRQTDYQPQHFGDGTRLSIL.

The chain carries TRBV5-6 and TRBJ1-2; D call uncertain. This CDR3 is 12 amino acids long. V was trimmed by 5 bases and J by 4 bases, leaving 9 bases between them. Germline V CDR1 and CDR2: SGHDT, YYEEEE. CDR3 amino acids: CASSEGGYGYTF. The CDR3 bases are TGTGCCAGCAGTGAGGGCGGCTATGGCTACACCTTC.

V and J are TRBV20-1 and TRBJ2-7; D possibly corresponds to TRBD1 (6 bases). The germline CDR1 and CDR2 sequences are DFQATT and SNEGSKA (reference sequence). V dropped 6 bases and J dropped 3 bases, with 9 bases sitting between them. This CDR3 spans 11 amino acids. CDR3 region: CSAIQGYEQYF. In DNA form, the CDR3 reads TGCAGTGCAATACAGGGCTACGAGCAGTACTTC.

The V and J genes are TRBV5-1 and TRBJ2-3; 9 bases fit TRBD2. CDR1 and CDR2 from the germline V gene are SGHRS and YFSETQ. The V gene end was trimmed by 4 bases and the J gene end by 4 bases; junction bases not matched to a gene: 10. The CDR3 is 16 amino acids. The DNA of the CDR3 is TGCGCCAGCAGCGTTCGGGGCGGGGGGGCCCCAGATACGCAGTATTTT. Its protein product is CASSVRGGGAPDTQYF.

The CDR3 region has the DNA TGTGCCAGCAGAATAGCGGCAGGGGAGCAGTTCTTC. Protein: CASRIAAGEQFF. The chain couples TRBV6-5 to TRBJ2-1; D is possibly TRBD2 (6 bases). CDR1 MNHEY and CDR2 SVGAGI come from the germline V gene. V was shortened by 6 bases and J by 10 bases, with 13 bases between the two germline ends. The CDR3 runs 12 residues.

The rearrangement links TRBV7-6 to TRBJ2-3; 11 nucleotides align to TRBD2. Unmatched junction bases numbered 4, after V lost 3 bases and J lost 5 bases. Germline CDR1 is SGHVS and CDR2 is FNYEAQ. CDR3 length: 15 amino acids. CDR3 DNA: TGTGCCAGCAGCTTTAGCGGGGGGGCTGTAGATACGCAGTATTTT. Its translation is CASSFSGGAVDTQYF. Supplemented by reference TRBV7-6 and TRBJ2-3, the full variable domain reads GAGVSQSPRYKVTKRGQDVALRCDPISGHVSLYWYRQALGQGPEFLTYFNYEAQQDKSGLPNDRFSAERPEGSISTLTIQRTEQRDSAMYRCASSFSGGAVDTQYFGPGTRLTVL.

The V and J genes are TRBV7-2 and TRBJ2-5; D is possibly TRBD2 (5 bases). The CDR3 consists of 14 residues. CDR1 is SGHTA, CDR2 FQGNSA, per germline. Trimming shortened V by 0 bases and J by 4 bases, and 9 bases separated the two germline ends. CDR3 coding DNA: TGTGCCAGCAGCTTAGCTCTAGCCGGAGAGACCCAGTACTTC. It translates to CASSLALAGETQYF.

The rearrangement links TRBV18 to TRBJ2-7; TRBD1 matches at 7 bases. The CDR3 consists of 15 residues. Germline lookup yields CDR1 KGHSH and CDR2 LQKENI. V dropped 2 bases and J dropped 5; count of bases not matched to a gene: 9. The CDR3 bases are TGTGCCAGCTCACCAACAGGGGATATTTCCGACGAGCAGTACTTC. Translation gives CASSPTGDISDEQYF.

This clone was observed once. The chain combines TRBV3-1 (or the pseudogene TRBV3-2) with TRBJ2-3; the D is unclear. Trimming removed 0 bases from V and 2 bases from J, with 9 bases in between. Looked up from germline, CDR1 is LGHDT and CDR2 is YNNKEL (reference sequence). The CDR3 sequence is 15 residues long. CDR3 sequence: CASSQDLAVTDTQYF. The CDR3 region has the DNA TGTGCCAGCAGCCAAGATCTGGCTGTCACAGATACGCAGTATTTT.

The rearrangement joins TRBV18 to TRBJ1-1; D unclear. There are 16 residues in the CDR3. The V gene lost 3 bases and the J gene lost 0 bases, with 14 bases spanning the gap. CDR1 and CDR2 (germline): KGHSH, LQKENI. CDR3 sequence (DNA): TGTGCCAGCTCACCCCCCGGGGTAGGGATGAACACTGAAGCTTTCTTT. Protein sequence: CASSPPGVGMNTEAFF.

The rearrangement uses TRBV5-1 and TRBJ2-2, with 9 bases fitting TRBD2. CDR1 is SGHRS, CDR2 YFSETQ, per germline. The length of the CDR3 is 17 residues. CDR3 protein: CACPRSSSGKGTGELFF. The CDR3 region has the DNA TGCGCTTGCCCCAGGTCTTCTAGCGGGAAGGGGACCGGGGAGCTGTTTTTT.

V and J are TRBV28 and TRBJ2-5, with 10 bases that match TRBD2. The CDR3 runs to 15 residues. V dropped 2 bases and J dropped 3; count of bases not matched to a gene: 3. CDR1 is MDHEN and CDR2 is SYDVKM in the germline V gene. The CDR3 sequence is CASSLGGLAEETQYF. CDR3 nucleotide sequence: TGTGCCAGCAGTTTAGGAGGACTAGCGGAAGAGACCCAGTACTTC.

The J gene is TRBJ1-4, the V gene TRBV7-2; unclear D gene. V lost 0 bases, J lost 0 bases, and 8 bases lay in between. CDR3 size: 16 residues. Per the germline V gene, CDR1 is SGHTA and CDR2 is FQGNSA. The CDR3 region has the DNA TGTGCCAGCAGCTTAGCCGGGAGCCCAACTAATGAAAAACTGTTTTTT. It specifies CASSLAGSPTNEKLFF.

On this clone itself: A clone one base away is much larger, so this may be a read error. The sample holds other DNA sequences that translate to the same CDR3. V is TRBV5-5 and J is TRBJ1-2; the D gene is possibly TRBD1 (5 bases). The CDR3 is 13 amino acids. The germline V gene has CDR1 SGHKS and CDR2 YYEKEE (reference sequence). V was clipped by 0 bases and J by 2 bases, with 5 bases between them. DNA for the CDR3: TGTGCCAGCAGCTTGGGACAGAACTATGGCTACACCTTC. It yields the protein CASSLGQNYGYTF.

This chain links TRBV4-2 with TRBJ1-1; 8 bases match TRBD1. This CDR3 is 15 amino acids long. Germline CDR1 LGHNA, CDR2 YNFKEQ. Trimming at V came to 0 bases and at J to 4 bases, leaving 4 bases not matched to a gene. This CDR3 is CASSQDQDRVTEAFF. In DNA, the CDR3 is TGTGCCAGCAGCCAAGATCAGGACAGGGTCACTGAAGCTTTCTTT.